The 32 T cell receptor beta chains given below trace back to one sample, sequenced in a study of T cells in Graves' hyperthyroidism and ophthalmopathy. TCR beta CDR3 region amplification was performed from RNA transcripts. The HTBI set primed first-round TCR CDR3 RT-PCR. TCRdb reprocessed the multiplex PCR reads with MiXCR, giving one entry per CDR3 protein. Of approximately 600,000 distinct CDR3 sequences in the sample, around 15% were seen once. Source material: blood. These receptors all come from a woman aged 25 to 39 with Graves' hyperthyroidism.

Ten or more counts support this clonotype. The gene calls are TRBV20-1 and TRBJ2-1, with 11 bases lining up with TRBD2. The CDR3 has 13 amino acids. V lost 3 bases and J lost 7; bases outside the gene matches: 2. CDR1 is DFQATT, CDR2 SNEGSKA, per germline (reference sequence). CDR3 loop: CSARRTSGNEQFF. The CDR3 bases are TGCAGTGCTAGGCGGACTAGCGGGAATGAGCAGTTCTTC.

The genes are TRBV28 and TRBJ2-7; possible D gene TRBD1, 6 bases. Trimming cost V 8 bases and J 1 base, with 12 bases left between them. Germline loops: CDR1 MDHEN, CDR2 SYDVKM. The CDR3 has 13 residues. The CDR3 DNA reads TGTGCCAGCTGTGCAGGGGATTCCTACGAGCAGTACTTC. It translates to CASCAGDSYEQYF.

This clonotype was counted at least ten times. The rearrangement joins TRBV28 to TRBJ1-1; 7 nucleotides align to TRBD1. V dropped 10 bases and J dropped 1; count of bases not matched to a gene: 3. From germline, CDR1 is MDHEN and CDR2 SYDVKM. This CDR3 is built from 12 residues. The DNA for the CDR3 is TGTGCCACCCGGACAGGGAACACTGAAGCTTTCTTT. This translates into CATRTGNTEAFF.

This clonotype was observed many times. The chain joins TRBV12-3 or TRBV12-4 to TRBJ2-1; D ambiguous. The ends were cut back, 3 bases at V and 6 bases at J, with 9 bases in the middle. The CDR3 length is 13 residues. The CDR3 DNA is TGTGCCAGCAGTTTTGGACGGCCCAATGAGCAGTTCTTC. It encodes CASSFGRPNEQFF.

This clonotype was counted between two and nine times. The chain employs TRBV7-9 and TRBJ2-3; tentative D call: TRBD2 (6 bases). V was cut by 2 bases and J by 4 bases, with 10 bases left in between. CDR1 is SEHNR and CDR2 is FQNEAQ in the germline V gene (reference sequence). This CDR3 has 14 amino acids. The CDR3 DNA reads as TGTGCCAGCAGCTTAAGGAGGGCCCCAGATACGCAGTATTTT. This gives the protein CASSLRRAPDTQYF.

In this sample, this clonotype turned up many times. V gene TRBV15 combines with J gene TRBJ2-3; no definite D call. V shed 1 base and J shed 0 bases, with 8 bases lying between them. The CDR3 is made up of 15 amino acids. Germline CDR1 reads LNHNV; CDR2 reads YYDKDF (reference sequence). CDR3: CATSRGLASTDTQYF. CDR3 nucleotide sequence: TGTGCCACCAGCAGAGGGCTGGCTAGCACAGATACGCAGTATTTT.

This clonotype showed up just a few times. The chain links TRBV6-5 to TRBJ2-1, with 12 bases lining up with TRBD2. V gave up 4 bases and J gave up 9 bases; unmatched junction bases: 7. The CDR3 spans 15 residues. The germline V gene encodes CDR1 MNHEY and CDR2 SVGAGI. The CDR3, as DNA: TGTGCCAGCAGTTCGACTAGCGGGAGACGGGGTGAGCAGTTCTTC. This translates into CASSSTSGRRGEQFF.

This chain uses TRBV7-9 with TRBJ1-1, with a tentative D call TRBD1 (5 bases). The ends were cut back, 1 base at V and 4 bases at J, with 13 bases in the middle. Germline loops: CDR1 SEHNR, CDR2 FQNEAQ (reference sequence). The CDR3 is made up of 15 amino acids. The CDR3 is CASSLGETESTEAFF. Here the CDR3 DNA reads TGTGCCAGCAGCTTAGGCGAGACAGAGAGCACTGAAGCTTTCTTT.

A single count supports this clonotype. The CDR3 does not close with the conserved phenylalanine or tryptophan, likely indicating a read error. The rearrangement uses TRBV27 and TRBJ1-4; 9 nucleotides match TRBD1. The J segment lost 8 bases and the V segment lost 4 bases, leaving 8 bases of the junction unmatched. In germline, CDR1 is MNHEY, CDR2 SMNVEV (reference sequence). The CDR3 extends over 15 amino acids. CDR3 in DNA: TGTGCCAGCAGTTCACTACAGGGGGCGGGGGAAAAACTGTTTCTT. Encoded protein: CASSSLQGAGEKLFL.

This clonotype was observed at least ten times. The rearrangement uses TRBV24-1 and TRBJ2-3; TRBD2 agrees at 9 bases. Germline CDR1 and CDR2: KGHDR and SFDVKD. With V trimmed by 3 bases and J by 2 bases, 14 bases remained unmatched. CDR3 size: 19 residues. In nucleotides, the CDR3 is TGTGCCACCAGTGATACCCTGGTTGGCGGGAGGGCCTCCACAGATACGCAGTATTTT. Its protein is CATSDTLVGGRASTDTQYF.

The chain uses TRBV20-1 and TRBJ2-1, with D possibly TRBD2 on 6 matching bases. Trimming cost V 0 bases and J 5 bases, with 26 bases left between them. The CDR3 runs 19 residues. Germline assignment: CDR1 DFQATT and CDR2 SNEGSKA (reference sequence). The CDR3 loop is CSARDWREVARGRDNEQFF. CDR3 in DNA: TGCAGTGCTAGAGATTGGAGGGAGGTGGCCCGCGGAAGAGACAATGAGCAGTTCTTC.

This clonotype was counted a few times. This chain connects TRBV5-6 to TRBJ2-2, with D possibly matching TRBD1 (6 bases). V lost 3 bases, J lost 0 bases, and 15 bases lay in between. The V gene's germline CDR1 is SGHDT and CDR2 YYEEEE. The length of the CDR3 is 17 residues. The CDR3 is CASSSTDRSANTGELFF. In DNA form, the CDR3 reads TGTGCCAGCAGCTCCACCGACAGGTCCGCGAACACCGGGGAGCTGTTTTTT.

In this sample, this clonotype turned up many times. The chain joins TRBV27 to TRBJ2-7, with 11 bases lining up with TRBD1. Germline V gene sequence: CDR1 MNHEY, CDR2 SMNVEV (reference sequence). J lost 7 bases, V lost 5 bases, and 7 bases had no gene match. This CDR3 comprises 14 residues. The CDR3 sequence is CASSLGQGAREQYF. In DNA form, the CDR3 reads TGTGCCAGCAGTCTCGGACAGGGGGCCAGGGAGCAGTACTTC.

This CDR3 is CASSLMTYEYF. In DNA, the CDR3 is TGTGCCAGCAGCTTAATGACATACGAGTACTTC. The chain carries TRBV11-3 and TRBJ2-5, with D uncertain. Germline-derived CDR1 and CDR2 are SGHNT and YENEEA. There are 11 residues in the CDR3. The germline V and J ends were trimmed by 2 bases and 12 bases, with 10 bases remaining between them.

This clonotype showed up many times. The CDR3 here is CATSDSSGRRTAKEQFF. The CDR3 DNA sequence: TGTGCCACCAGTGATTCGAGCGGGAGGAGGACGGCAAAGGAGCAGTTCTTC. The chain is built from TRBV24-1 and TRBJ2-1, with TRBD2 matching 9 bases. After removal of 2 bases from V and 10 bases from J, the junction contained 14 bases not matched to a gene. CDR3 size: 17 residues. Germline lookup yields CDR1 KGHDR and CDR2 SFDVKD.

This clonotype appeared many times. The chain uses TRBV11-2 and TRBJ1-2, with no clear D. The ends were cut back, 0 bases at V and 7 bases at J, with 6 bases in the middle. The germline V gene encodes CDR1 SGHAT and CDR2 FQNNGV. The CDR3 extends over 12 amino acids. CDR3 coding DNA: TGTGCCAGCAGCTTAGAGGGTTCTGGCTACACCTTC. Residues: CASSLEGSGYTF.

V usage is TRBV13 and J usage is TRBJ1-5; possible D gene TRBD1, 5 bases. The CDR3 length is 15 residues. V was trimmed by 5 bases and J by 3 bases, leaving 14 bases between them. In germline, CDR1 is PRHDT, CDR2 FYEKMQ (reference sequence). CDR3 nucleotide sequence: TGTGCCAGCAGCCCTTCTGGGGCAATCAATCAGCCCCAGCATTTT. The encoded protein is CASSPSGAINQPQHF. Variable domain in full (rest from reference TRBV13 and TRBJ1-5): AAGVIQSPRHLIKEKRETATLKCYPIPRHDTVYWYQQGPGQDPQFLISFYEKMQSDKGSIPDRFSAQQFSDYHSELNMSSLELGDSALYFCASSPSGAINQPQHFGDGTRLSIL.

Many counts were recorded for this clonotype. The CDR3 protein is CASSRQMNTEAFF. For the CDR3, the DNA is TGTGCCAGCAGCCGACAGATGAACACTGAAGCTTTCTTT. The chain joins TRBV5-5 to TRBJ1-1, with D maybe TRBD1 (5 bases). The germline V and J ends were trimmed by 4 bases and 0 bases, with 7 bases remaining between them. The germline gives CDR1 SGHKS, CDR2 YYEKEE (reference sequence). The CDR3 contains 13 residues.

As for this clonotype: A clone one base away is much larger, so this may be a read error. The conserved phenylalanine or tryptophan normally closing the CDR3 is absent here, so this likely arose from a read error. The chain is built from TRBV18 and TRBJ1-1; 7 bases align to TRBD1. The CDR3 runs to 12 residues. Germline V gene data show CDR1 as KGHSH and CDR2 as LQKENI. V lost 4 bases to trimming and J lost 6 bases; unmatched junction nucleotides: 2. The CDR3 DNA reads TGTGCCAGCTCACGACAGGGAGCTGAAGCTTTCCTT. Protein: CASSRQGAEAFL.

This clonotype appeared many times. V and J are TRBV20-1 and TRBJ1-2; maybe TRBD1 (5 bases). The germline gives CDR1 DFQATT, CDR2 SNEGSKA (reference sequence). CDR3 length equals 15 residues. The V end was cut by 3 bases, the J end by 3 bases, with 17 bases between. In nucleotides, the CDR3 is TGCAGTGCTAGCCCTACCCACAAAGGGGACTATGGCTACACCTTC. It is translated as CSASPTHKGDYGYTF.

This clonotype was recorded at least ten times. The chain uses TRBV3-1 and TRBJ2-2; either TRBD1 or TRBD2 may supply D (5 bases each). Trimming removed 4 bases from V and 1 base from J, with 10 bases in between. The CDR3 length is 15 residues. Per the germline V gene, CDR1 is LGHDT and CDR2 is YNNKEL (reference sequence). The CDR3, as DNA: TGTGCCAGCAGCCTCCGGGACCAGAACACCGGGGAGCTGTTTTTT. Translation: CASSLRDQNTGELFF.

The CDR3 DNA is TGTGCCAGCTTATTGCTGGGAAAAGATACGCAGTATTTT. It is translated as CASLLLGKDTQYF. The chain carries TRBV6-1 and TRBJ2-3; no reliable D call. Between the trimmed V and J ends, which lost 8 bases and 5 bases, there was a span of 14 bases. The CDR3 length is 13 residues. Per the germline V gene, CDR1 is MNHNS and CDR2 is SASEGT.

This clonotype was detected many times. The chain recombines TRBV30 with TRBJ1-5; no clear D. V was trimmed by 3 bases and J by 7 bases, leaving 13 bases between them. Germline assignment: CDR1 GTSNPN and CDR2 SVGIG (reference sequence). The CDR3 has 13 residues. As DNA, the CDR3 is TGTGCCTGGAGGGAAAGGGTCGGGCAGCCCCAGCATTTT. As protein: CAWRERVGQPQHF.

The rearrangement joins TRBV19 to TRBJ2-1; 7 bases are shared with TRBD2. CDR3 size: 15 residues. Germline trimming cut 5 bases from V and 6 bases from J; bases unmatched to any gene: 10. Per germline, CDR1 LNHDA and CDR2 SQIVND (reference sequence). CDR3 residues: CASSFSLTSSNEQFF. CDR3 sequence (DNA): TGTGCCAGTAGTTTTTCCTTGACTAGCAGCAATGAGCAGTTCTTC.

A few counts support this clonotype. The chain employs TRBV20-1 and TRBJ2-1; D not resolved. Germline assignment: CDR1 DFQATT and CDR2 SNEGSKA (reference sequence). V dropped 3 bases and J dropped 3 bases, with 6 bases sitting between them. CDR3 size: 12 residues. DNA for the CDR3: TGCAGTGCTAGTCCCCTCTACAATGAGCAGTTCTTC. This codes for CSASPLYNEQFF.

This clonotype has at least ten counts. The chain carries TRBV24-1 and TRBJ2-3, with TRBD1 as a possible D gene (6 bases). The CDR3 sequence is 17 residues long. The germline V gene has CDR1 KGHDR and CDR2 SFDVKD. Trimming left V 3 bases short and J 2 bases short, with 17 bases between. Here the CDR3 reads CATSDPIQGANTDTQYF. In DNA, the CDR3 is TGTGCCACCAGTGATCCCATACAGGGTGCGAACACAGATACGCAGTATTTT.

This clonotype was counted at least ten times. CDR3 nucleotide sequence: TGTGCCAGCAGCCCTAGGGCGGGGGAGACCCAGTACTTC. The encoded protein is CASSPRAGETQYF. The chain has TRBV11-2 and TRBJ2-5; D is perhaps TRBD2 (6 bases). Germline lookup yields CDR1 SGHAT and CDR2 FQNNGV. Trimming removed 5 bases from V and 5 bases from J, with 12 bases in between. This CDR3 comprises 13 residues.

The table lists this clonotype with a few counts. This rearrangement joins TRBV20-1 to TRBJ1-1; D may be TRBD1 (6 bases). The CDR3 loop spans 15 amino acids. CDR1 is DFQATT and CDR2 is SNEGSKA in the germline V gene (reference sequence). The CDR3 coding sequence is TGCAGCCCCCTGAGCCCAGGGGTGATGAACACTGAAGCTTTCTTT. Its protein product is CSPLSPGVMNTEAFF.

The chain recombines TRBV4-1 with TRBJ2-1; 9 bases fit TRBD2. Losses at the gene ends were 6 bases for V and 7 bases for J; bases not matched to a gene: 16. Germline V gene lookup returns CDR1 MGHRA and CDR2 YSYEKL. The CDR3 is made up of 17 amino acids. This CDR3 reads CASSAARMIAGVNEQFF. Written as DNA, the CDR3 is TGCGCCAGCAGTGCCGCCAGAATGATAGCGGGAGTGAATGAGCAGTTCTTC.

The chain uses TRBV6-1 and TRBJ2-3; D possibly corresponds to TRBD2 (5 bases). The CDR3 is made up of 15 amino acids. CDR1 and CDR2 from the germline V gene are MNHNS and SASEGT. V was cut by 7 bases and J by 1 base, with 15 bases left in between. CDR3 sequence reads: CASTRLPEGTDTQYF. The CDR3, as DNA: TGTGCCAGCACCAGACTACCCGAAGGCACAGATACGCAGTATTTT.

As regards this clonotype: Just one base apart from a much larger clone, this may be a read error. This sequence joins TRBV7-9 and TRBJ2-7, with D possibly TRBD1 on 7 matching bases. CDR1 and CDR2 from the germline V gene are SEHNR and FQNEAQ (reference sequence). This CDR3 region has 14 residues. Trimming shortened V by 4 bases and J by 2 bases, and 12 bases separated the two germline ends. The CDR3 protein is CASSWGDRPYEQYF. The CDR3 coding sequence is TGTGCCAGCAGCTGGGGGGACAGACCCTACGAGCAGTACTTC.

This clonotype has ten or more counts. The chain has TRBV28 and TRBJ1-1; D is ambiguous. Between the trimmed V and J ends, which lost 3 bases and 1 base, there was a span of 9 bases. Germline lookup yields CDR1 MDHEN and CDR2 SYDVKM. The CDR3 spans 14 residues. The CDR3 coding sequence is TGTGCCAGCAGTTTTCGAGCATCGAACACTGAAGCTTTCTTT. As protein: CASSFRASNTEAFF.